This T cell receptor (beta chain) derives from a study of identical twins. This clonotype came up many times. The antigen is unknown. This CDR3 is built from 14 residues. The V gene lost 7 bases and the J gene lost 4 bases, with 13 bases spanning the gap. Findings and caveats of the study: Models came in too low on out-of-frame TCR alpha sharing in monozygotic twins. Weaker excess sharing between twins was seen in beta out-of-frame sequences. Analyses of zero insertions could be partly confounded by invariant MAIT and iNKT cells.

TCRdb itself ran the 5' RACE reads through MiXCR, one entry per CDR3 protein. The data show about 220,000 distinct CDR3 sequences, with roughly a tenth seen just once and 5% to 6% held by the top ten. This receptor was identified in a woman aged 18-35 years in good health. The gene calls are TRBV12-3 or TRBV12-4 and TRBJ2-2; no clear D gene. The sample consisted of memory (CD45RO+) T cells sorted from blood. In DNA form, the CDR3 reads TGTGCCAGCAAACCGAGTACTTCCACCGGGGAGCTGTTTTTT. It codes for CASKPSTSTGELFF.